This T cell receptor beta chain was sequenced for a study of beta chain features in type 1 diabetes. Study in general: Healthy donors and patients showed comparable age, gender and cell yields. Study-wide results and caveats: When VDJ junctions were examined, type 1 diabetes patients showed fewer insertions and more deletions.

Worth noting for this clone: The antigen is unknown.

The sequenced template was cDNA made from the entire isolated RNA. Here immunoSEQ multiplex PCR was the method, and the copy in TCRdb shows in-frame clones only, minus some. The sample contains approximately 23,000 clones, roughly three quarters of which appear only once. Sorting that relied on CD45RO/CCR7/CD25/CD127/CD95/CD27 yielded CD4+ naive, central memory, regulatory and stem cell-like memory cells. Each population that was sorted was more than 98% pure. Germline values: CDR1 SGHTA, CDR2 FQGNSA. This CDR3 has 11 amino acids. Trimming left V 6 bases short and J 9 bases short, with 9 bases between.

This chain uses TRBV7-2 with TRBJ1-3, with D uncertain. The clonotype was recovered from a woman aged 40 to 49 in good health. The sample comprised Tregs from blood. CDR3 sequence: CASRRSSTIYF. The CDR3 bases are TGTGCCAGCAGGAGGAGTAGCACCATATATTTT. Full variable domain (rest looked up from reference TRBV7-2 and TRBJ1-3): GAGVSQSPSNKVTEKGKDVELRCDPISGHTALYWYRQSLGQGLEFLIYFQGNSAPDKSGLPSDRFSAERTGGSVSTLTIQRTQQEDSAVYLCASRRSSTIYFGEGSWLTVV.